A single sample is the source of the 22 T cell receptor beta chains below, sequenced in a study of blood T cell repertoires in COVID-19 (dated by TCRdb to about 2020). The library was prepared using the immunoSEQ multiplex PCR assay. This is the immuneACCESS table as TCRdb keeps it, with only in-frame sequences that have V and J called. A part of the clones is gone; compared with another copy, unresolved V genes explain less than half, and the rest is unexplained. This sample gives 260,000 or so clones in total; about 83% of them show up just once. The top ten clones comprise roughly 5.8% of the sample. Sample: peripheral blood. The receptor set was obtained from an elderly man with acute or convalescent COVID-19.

The CDR3 DNA reads TGTGCCAGCAGCCAAGATGAAACAGGGGGTATCCGGGAGCTGTTTTTT. Translated, it gives CASSQDETGGIRELFF. The chain employs TRBV14 and TRBJ2-2; 8 nucleotides agree with TRBD1. Germline lookup yields CDR1 SGHDN and CDR2 FVKESK. The CDR3 has 16 residues. After removal of 0 bases from V and 9 bases from J, the junction contained 9 bases not matched to a gene.

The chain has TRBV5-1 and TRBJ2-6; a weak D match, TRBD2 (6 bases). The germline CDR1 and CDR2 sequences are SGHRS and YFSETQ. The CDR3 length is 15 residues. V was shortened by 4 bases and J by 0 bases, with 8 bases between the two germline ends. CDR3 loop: CASSAGSSGANVLTF. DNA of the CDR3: TGCGCCAGCAGCGCGGGGTCCTCTGGGGCCAACGTCCTGACTTTC. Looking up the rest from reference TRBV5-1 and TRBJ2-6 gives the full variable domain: KAGVTQTPRYLIKTRGQQVTLSCSPISGHRSVSWYQQTPGQGLQFLFEYFSETQRNKGNFPGRFSGRQFSNSRSEMNVSTLELGDSALYLCASSAGSSGANVLTFGAGSRLTVL.

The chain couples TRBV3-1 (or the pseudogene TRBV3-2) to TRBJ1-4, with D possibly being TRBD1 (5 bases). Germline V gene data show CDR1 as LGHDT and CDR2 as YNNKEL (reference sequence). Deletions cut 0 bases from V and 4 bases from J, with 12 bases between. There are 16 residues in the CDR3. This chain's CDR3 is CASSQDPGLSNEKLFF. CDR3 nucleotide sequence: TGTGCCAGCAGCCAAGATCCAGGGCTCAGTAATGAAAAACTGTTTTTT.

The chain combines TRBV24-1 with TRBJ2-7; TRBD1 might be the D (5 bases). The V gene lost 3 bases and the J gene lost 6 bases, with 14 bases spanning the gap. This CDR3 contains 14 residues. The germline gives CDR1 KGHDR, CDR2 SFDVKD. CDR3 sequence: CATSDPRRGPEQYF. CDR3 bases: TGTGCCACCAGTGATCCTAGAAGGGGCCCCGAGCAGTACTTC.

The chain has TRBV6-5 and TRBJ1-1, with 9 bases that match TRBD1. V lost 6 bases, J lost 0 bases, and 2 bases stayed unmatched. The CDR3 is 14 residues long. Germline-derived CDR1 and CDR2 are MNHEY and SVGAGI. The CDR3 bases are TGTGCCAGCAGGGGGACAGGGATGAACACTGAAGCTTTCTTT. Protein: CASRGTGMNTEAFF.

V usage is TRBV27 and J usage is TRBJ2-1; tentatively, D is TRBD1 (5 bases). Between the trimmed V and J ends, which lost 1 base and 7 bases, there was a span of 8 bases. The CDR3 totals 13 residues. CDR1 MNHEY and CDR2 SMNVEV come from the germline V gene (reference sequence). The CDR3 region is CASSLYRQNEQFF. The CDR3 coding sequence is TGTGCCAGCAGTTTATATCGACAGAATGAGCAGTTCTTC.

The CDR3, as DNA: TGTGCCAGCAGCCAAGACAGACTTAATGAAAAACTGTTTTTT. Its protein is CASSQDRLNEKLFF. The chain carries TRBV3-1 (or the pseudogene TRBV3-2) and TRBJ1-4; unclear D gene. The CDR3 is made up of 14 amino acids. Germline CDR1 is LGHDT and CDR2 is YNNKEL (reference sequence). The V and J ends lost 0 bases and 4 bases respectively, with 6 bases between them.

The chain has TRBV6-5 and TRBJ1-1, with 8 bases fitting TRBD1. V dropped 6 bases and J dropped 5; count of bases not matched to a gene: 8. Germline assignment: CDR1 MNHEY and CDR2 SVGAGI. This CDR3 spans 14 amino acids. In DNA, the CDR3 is TGTGCCAGCAGGACGACAGGGGAAAGGACTGAAGCTTTCTTT. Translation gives CASRTTGERTEAFF.

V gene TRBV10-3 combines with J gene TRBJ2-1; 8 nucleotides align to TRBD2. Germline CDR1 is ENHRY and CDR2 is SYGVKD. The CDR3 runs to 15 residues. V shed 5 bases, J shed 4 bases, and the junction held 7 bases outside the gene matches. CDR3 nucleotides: TGTGCCATCAGTCCCGGACTAGCTGATTACAATGAGCAGTTCTTC. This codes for CAISPGLADYNEQFF.

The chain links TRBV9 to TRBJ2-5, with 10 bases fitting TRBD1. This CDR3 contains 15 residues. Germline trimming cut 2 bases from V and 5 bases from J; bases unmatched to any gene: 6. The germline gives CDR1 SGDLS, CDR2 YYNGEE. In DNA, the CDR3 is TGTGCCAGCAGCGTCCAGACAGGGGGCGAGGAGACCCAGTACTTC. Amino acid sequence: CASSVQTGGEETQYF.

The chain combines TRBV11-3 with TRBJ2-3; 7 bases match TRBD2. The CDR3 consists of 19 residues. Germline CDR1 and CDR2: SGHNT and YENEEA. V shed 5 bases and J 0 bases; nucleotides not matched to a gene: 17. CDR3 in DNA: TGTGCCAGCAGCGAAGGACGGCCGTGGGCTAGCGGTAGCACAGATACGCAGTATTTT. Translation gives CASSEGRPWASGSTDTQYF.

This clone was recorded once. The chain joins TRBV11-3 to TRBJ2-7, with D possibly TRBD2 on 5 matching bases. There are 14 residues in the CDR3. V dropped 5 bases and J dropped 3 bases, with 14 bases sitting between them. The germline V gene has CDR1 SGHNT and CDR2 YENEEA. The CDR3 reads CASSPNEGHYEQYF. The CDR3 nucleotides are TGTGCCAGCAGCCCAAACGAGGGCCACTACGAGCAGTACTTC.

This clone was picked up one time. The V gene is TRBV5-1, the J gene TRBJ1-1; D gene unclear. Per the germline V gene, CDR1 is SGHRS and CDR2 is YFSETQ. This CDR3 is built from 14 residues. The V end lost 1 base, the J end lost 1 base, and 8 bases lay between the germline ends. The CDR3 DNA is TGCGCCAGCAGCTTGTTGTCCCGGAACACTGAAGCTTTCTTT. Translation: CASSLLSRNTEAFF.

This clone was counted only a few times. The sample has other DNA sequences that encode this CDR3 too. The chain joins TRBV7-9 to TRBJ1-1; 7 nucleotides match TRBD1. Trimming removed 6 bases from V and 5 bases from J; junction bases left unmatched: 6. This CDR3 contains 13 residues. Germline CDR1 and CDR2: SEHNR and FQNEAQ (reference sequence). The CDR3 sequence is CASSSSGGTEAFF. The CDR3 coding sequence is TGTGCCAGCAGTTCCTCAGGGGGGACTGAAGCTTTCTTT.

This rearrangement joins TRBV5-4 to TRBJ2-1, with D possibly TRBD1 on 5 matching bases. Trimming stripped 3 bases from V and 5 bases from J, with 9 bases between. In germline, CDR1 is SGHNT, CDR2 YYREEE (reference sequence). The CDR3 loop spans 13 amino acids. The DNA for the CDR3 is TGTGCCAGCAGCTGGGGCTGGGACAATGAGCAGTTCTTC. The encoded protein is CASSWGWDNEQFF.

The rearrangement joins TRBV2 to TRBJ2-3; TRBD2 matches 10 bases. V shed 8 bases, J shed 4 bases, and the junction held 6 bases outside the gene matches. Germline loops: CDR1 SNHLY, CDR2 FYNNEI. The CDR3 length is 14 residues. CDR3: CASLSSGRADTQYF. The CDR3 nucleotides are TGTGCCAGCCTTTCCAGCGGGAGGGCAGATACGCAGTATTTT.

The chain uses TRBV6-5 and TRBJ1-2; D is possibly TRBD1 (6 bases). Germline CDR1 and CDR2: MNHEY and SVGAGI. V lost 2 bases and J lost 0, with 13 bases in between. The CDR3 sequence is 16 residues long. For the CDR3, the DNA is TGTGCCAGCAGTTACCAACAGGGACCCACTAACTATGGCTACACCTTC. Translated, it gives CASSYQQGPTNYGYTF.

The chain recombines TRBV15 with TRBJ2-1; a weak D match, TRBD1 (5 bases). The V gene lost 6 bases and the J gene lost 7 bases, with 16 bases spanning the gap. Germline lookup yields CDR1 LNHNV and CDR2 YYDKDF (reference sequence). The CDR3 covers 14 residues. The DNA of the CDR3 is TGTGCCACCAGAGGGGCAGGGTGGGAAAATGAGCAGTTCTTC. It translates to CATRGAGWENEQFF.

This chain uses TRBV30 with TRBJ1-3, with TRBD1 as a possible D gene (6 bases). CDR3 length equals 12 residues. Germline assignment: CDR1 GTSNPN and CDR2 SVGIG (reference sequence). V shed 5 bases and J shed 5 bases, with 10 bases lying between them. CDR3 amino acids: CAWRQERNTIYF. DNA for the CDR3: TGTGCCTGGCGACAGGAAAGAAACACCATATATTTT.

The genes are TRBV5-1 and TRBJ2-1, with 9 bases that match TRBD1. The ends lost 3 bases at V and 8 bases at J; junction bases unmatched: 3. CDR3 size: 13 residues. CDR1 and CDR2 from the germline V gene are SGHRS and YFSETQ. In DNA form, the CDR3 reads TGCGCCAGCAGCTGGGGACAGGGCTATGAGCAGTTCTTC. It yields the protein CASSWGQGYEQFF. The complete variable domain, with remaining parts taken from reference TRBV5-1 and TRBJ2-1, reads KAGVTQTPRYLIKTRGQQVTLSCSPISGHRSVSWYQQTPGQGLQFLFEYFSETQRNKGNFPGRFSGRQFSNSRSEMNVSTLELGDSALYLCASSWGQGYEQFFGPGTRLTVL.

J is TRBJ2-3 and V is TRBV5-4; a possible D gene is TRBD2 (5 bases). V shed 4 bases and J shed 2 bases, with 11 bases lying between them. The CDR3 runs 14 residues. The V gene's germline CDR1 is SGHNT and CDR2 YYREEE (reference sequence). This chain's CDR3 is CASSVLGNTDTQYF. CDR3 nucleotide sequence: TGTGCCAGCAGCGTACTAGGAAACACAGATACGCAGTATTTT.

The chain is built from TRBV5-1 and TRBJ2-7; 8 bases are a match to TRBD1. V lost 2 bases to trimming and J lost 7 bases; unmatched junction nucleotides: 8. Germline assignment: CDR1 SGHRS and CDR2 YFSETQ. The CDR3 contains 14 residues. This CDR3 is CASSFGQGQGEQYF. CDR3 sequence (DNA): TGCGCCAGCAGCTTCGGACAGGGCCAAGGGGAGCAGTACTTC.